Listed below are T cell receptor beta chains from one sample, sequenced in a study of blood T cell repertoires in COVID-19. Some clones are missing from TCRdb's copy, which holds only in-frame ones; the method was immunoSEQ multiplex PCR. Of 56,000 or so clones in the sample, 80% to 90% were seen once. Source material: peripheral blood. The receptors derive from a man between 50 and 59 years old with acute or convalescent COVID-19. The CDR3 runs from the conserved cysteine through the conserved F or W. Fields, in order: CDR3 length, V gene, J gene, clone size, D gene, CDR3 protein, CDR3 DNA. D genes are given only for firm matches. Clone size appears in some rows only: once, few, many, or a class for an expanded clone.

cdr3_length: 14
v_call: TRBV7-8
j_call: TRBJ2-7
clone_size: NA
d_call: NA
cdr3_aa: CASSPSGQFYEQYF
cdr3_nt: TGTGCCAGCAGTCCATCGGGACAATTCTACGAGCAGTACTTC

cdr3_length: 13
v_call: TRBV4-1
j_call: TRBJ2-7
clone_size: once
d_call: NA
cdr3_aa: CASSQARDYEQYF
cdr3_nt: TGCGCCAGCAGCCAAGCGAGGGATTACGAGCAGTACTTC

cdr3_length: 13
v_call: TRBV5-5
j_call: TRBJ2-7
clone_size: NA
d_call: TRBD1
cdr3_aa: CASSLDRGLEQYF
cdr3_nt: TGTGCCAGCAGCTTGGACAGGGGGCTCGAGCAGTACTTC

cdr3_length: 17
v_call: TRBV28
j_call: TRBJ2-1
clone_size: NA
d_call: TRBD2
cdr3_aa: CASRPPGLAGGYNEQFF
cdr3_nt: TGTGCCAGCAGACCCCCGGGACTAGCGGGAGGGTACAATGAGCAGTTCTTC

cdr3_length: 13
v_call: TRBV20-1
j_call: TRBJ1-6
clone_size: NA
d_call: TRBD1
cdr3_aa: CSASDRVNSPLHF
cdr3_nt: TGCAGTGCTAGTGACAGGGTAAATTCACCCCTCCACTTT

cdr3_length: 16
v_call: TRBV2
j_call: TRBJ2-7
clone_size: NA
d_call: NA
cdr3_aa: CASSVSPGGSSYEQYF
cdr3_nt: TGTGCCAGCAGTGTTTCCCCCGGGGGAAGCTCCTACGAGCAGTACTTC

cdr3_length: 14
v_call: TRBV15
j_call: TRBJ2-7
clone_size: NA
d_call: NA
cdr3_aa: CATSRLTGEDEQYF
cdr3_nt: TGTGCCACCAGCAGATTGACGGGGGAGGACGAGCAGTACTTC

cdr3_length: 14
v_call: TRBV11-3
j_call: TRBJ2-2
clone_size: NA
d_call: TRBD1
cdr3_aa: CASRRDRATGELFF
cdr3_nt: TGTGCCAGCCGTCGGGACAGGGCTACCGGGGAGCTGTTTTTT

cdr3_length: 13
v_call: TRBV5-6
j_call: TRBJ2-7
clone_size: few
d_call: NA
cdr3_aa: CASSLGQLYEQYF
cdr3_nt: TGTGCCAGCAGCTTGGGACAGCTCTACGAGCAGTACTTC

cdr3_length: 16
v_call: TRBV7-3
j_call: TRBJ2-1
clone_size: NA
d_call: TRBD2
cdr3_aa: CASSVSSGSIYNEQFF
cdr3_nt: TGTGCCAGCAGCGTATCTAGCGGGAGTATCTACAATGAGCAGTTCTTC

cdr3_length: 14
v_call: TRBV5-1
j_call: TRBJ1-2
clone_size: few
d_call: TRBD1
cdr3_aa: CASSEGQANYGYTF
cdr3_nt: TGCGCCAGCAGCGAGGGACAGGCTAACTATGGCTACACCTTC

cdr3_length: 14
v_call: TRBV30
j_call: TRBJ1-6
clone_size: NA
d_call: TRBD1
cdr3_aa: CAWSSGGHNSPLHF
cdr3_nt: TGTGCCTGGAGTTCAGGGGGCCATAATTCACCCCTCCACTTT

cdr3_length: 14
v_call: TRBV7-9
j_call: TRBJ2-1
clone_size: NA
d_call: TRBD1
cdr3_aa: CASSQGTAYNEQFF
cdr3_nt: TGTGCCAGCAGTCAGGGGACAGCCTACAATGAGCAGTTCTTC

cdr3_length: 13
v_call: TRBV4-1
j_call: TRBJ2-7
clone_size: NA
d_call: NA
cdr3_aa: CASSQDFNYEQYF
cdr3_nt: TGCGCCAGCAGCCAAGATTTCAACTACGAGCAGTACTTC

cdr3_length: 15
v_call: TRBV21-1
j_call: TRBJ2-7
clone_size: NA
d_call: NA
cdr3_aa: CASSKVITTPYEQYF
cdr3_nt: TGTGCCAGCAGCAAAGTAATCACTACTCCCTACGAGCAGTACTTC

cdr3_length: 15
v_call: TRBV18
j_call: TRBJ1-2
clone_size: NA
d_call: TRBD1
cdr3_aa: CASSHRDRDFYGYTF
cdr3_nt: TGTGCCAGCTCACACCGGGACAGGGATTTCTATGGCTACACCTTC

cdr3_length: 17
v_call: TRBV5-5
j_call: TRBJ2-6
clone_size: NA
d_call: NA
cdr3_aa: CASSLEVWSSGANVLTF
cdr3_nt: TGTGCCAGCAGCTTGGAGGTGTGGAGCTCTGGGGCCAACGTCCTGACTTTC

cdr3_length: 13
v_call: TRBV3-1/TRBV3-2
j_call: TRBJ2-5
clone_size: NA
d_call: NA
cdr3_aa: CASSPSHGETQYF
cdr3_nt: TGTGCCAGCAGCCCCTCACACGGGGAGACCCAGTACTTC

cdr3_length: 16
v_call: TRBV10-2
j_call: TRBJ2-5
clone_size: NA
d_call: TRBD2
cdr3_aa: CASNEFLSGRGETQYF
cdr3_nt: TGCGCCAGCAACGAGTTCCTTAGCGGGAGGGGGGAGACCCAGTACTTC

cdr3_length: 15
v_call: TRBV27
j_call: TRBJ2-1
clone_size: NA
d_call: TRBD2
cdr3_aa: CASSLWGEGYNEQFF
cdr3_nt: TGTGCCAGCAGTTTATGGGGGGAGGGGTACAATGAGCAGTTCTTC

cdr3_length: 15
v_call: TRBV5-6
j_call: TRBJ1-6
clone_size: NA
d_call: NA
cdr3_aa: CASSAAPGYHSPLHF
cdr3_nt: TGTGCCAGCAGCGCAGCCCCGGGATATCATTCACCCCTCCACTTT

cdr3_length: 18
v_call: TRBV11-2
j_call: TRBJ1-2
clone_size: few
d_call: TRBD1
cdr3_aa: CASSLEGTGVLANYGYTF
cdr3_nt: TGTGCCAGCAGCTTAGAGGGGACAGGGGTCCTAGCTAACTATGGCTACACCTTC

cdr3_length: 17
v_call: TRBV27
j_call: TRBJ2-1
clone_size: NA
d_call: TRBD2
cdr3_aa: CASSERTSVTFQREQFF
cdr3_nt: TGTGCCAGCAGTGAGAGGACTAGCGTGACCTTTCAAAGGGAGCAGTTCTTC

cdr3_length: 15
v_call: TRBV3-1/TRBV3-2
j_call: TRBJ2-1
clone_size: NA
d_call: NA
cdr3_aa: CASSQGDSSYNEQFF
cdr3_nt: TGTGCCAGCAGCCAGGGAGATTCCTCCTACAATGAGCAGTTCTTC

cdr3_length: 15
v_call: TRBV2
j_call: TRBJ1-3
clone_size: NA
d_call: NA
cdr3_aa: CASSYRLRSGNTIYF
cdr3_nt: TGTGCCAGCAGTTACAGGCTGAGGTCTGGAAACACCATATATTTT

cdr3_length: 13
v_call: TRBV15
j_call: TRBJ1-6
clone_size: NA
d_call: NA
cdr3_aa: CATSRANNSPLHF
cdr3_nt: TGTGCCACCAGCAGAGCTAATAATTCACCCCTCCACTTT

cdr3_length: 14
v_call: TRBV6-5
j_call: TRBJ1-4
clone_size: NA
d_call: NA
cdr3_aa: CASSYGGVGEKLFF
cdr3_nt: TGTGCCAGCAGTTATGGGGGCGTTGGAGAAAAACTGTTTTTT

cdr3_length: 17
v_call: TRBV19
j_call: TRBJ1-5
clone_size: NA
d_call: NA
cdr3_aa: CASSIDRVVGSNQPQHF
cdr3_nt: TGTGCCAGTAGTATAGATCGGGTGGTGGGTAGCAATCAGCCCCAGCATTTT

cdr3_length: 14
v_call: TRBV2
j_call: TRBJ1-4
clone_size: few
d_call: NA
cdr3_aa: CASSEKQVYEKLFF
cdr3_nt: TGTGCCAGCAGTGAGAAACAGGTTTATGAAAAACTGTTTTTT